One and the same sample provided the 18 T cell receptor beta chains below, sequenced in a study of PD-1 blockade in mismatch repair-deficient tumors (dated by TCRdb to the late 2010s). Library prep was done by the immunoSEQ multiplex PCR assay. What TCRdb holds here is the immuneACCESS table cut down to in-frame rearrangements. Part of the clones is not present; checked against another copy, under half of the missing clones reflect an unresolved V gene, and the others are unexplained. The sample data list around 37,000 clones, and roughly 83% of these were observed just once. 1.1% of the sample lies in the top ten. Source: PBMCs, taken 38 to 40 weeks after starting pembrolizumab. Receptors originate from an adult with mismatch repair-deficient cancer.

The chain uses TRBV27 and TRBJ2-3, with TRBD2 matching 11 bases. Per the germline V gene, CDR1 is MNHEY and CDR2 is SMNVEV (reference sequence). Trimming cost V 8 bases and J 2 bases; bases outside gene matches: 3. This CDR3 spans 14 amino acids. DNA for the CDR3: TGTGCCAGCGGACTAGCGGGTTTCACAGATACGCAGTATTTT. Translation: CASGLAGFTDTQYF.

This rearrangement joins TRBV5-6 to TRBJ1-2; TRBD1 might be the D (5 bases). Germline lookup yields CDR1 SGHDT and CDR2 YYEEEE. The ends were cut back, 2 bases at V and 3 bases at J, with 17 bases in the middle. The CDR3 loop spans 16 amino acids. CDR3 residues: CASSFSRQWIYYGYTF. The CDR3 DNA is TGTGCCAGCAGCTTTTCACGACAGTGGATATACTATGGCTACACCTTC. Full variable domain (outside the CDR3, taken from reference TRBV5-6 and TRBJ1-2): DAGVTQSPTHLIKTRGQQVTLRCSPKSGHDTVSWYQQALGQGPQFIFQYYEEEERQRGNFPDRFSGHQFPNYSSELNVNALLLGDSALYLCASSFSRQWIYYGYTFGSGTRLTVV.

This chain joins TRBV5-4 and TRBJ1-1; possibly TRBD1 for D (5 bases). This CDR3 comprises 16 residues. Germline loops: CDR1 SGHNT, CDR2 YYREEE (reference sequence). Trimming removed 0 bases from V and 10 bases from J, with 22 bases in between. The DNA for the CDR3 is TGTGCCAGCAGCTTGGGAAAGGGGATCGATTTGGGTGTAGCTTTCTTT. This codes for CASSLGKGIDLGVAFF.

This clone was detected only a few times. The rearrangement uses TRBV7-3 and TRBJ2-2, with D possibly TRBD1 on 6 matching bases. V lost 1 base and J 7 bases, leaving 7 bases between the germline ends. In germline, CDR1 is SGHTA, CDR2 FQGTGA. The CDR3 consists of 13 residues. In DNA form, the CDR3 reads TGTGCCAGCAGCTTAAGGGGGCGCGGGGAGCTGTTTTTT. It codes for CASSLRGRGELFF.

This clone was detected only a few times. The chain carries TRBV10-3 and TRBJ2-5; a possible D gene is TRBD2 (6 bases). Trimming removed 2 bases from V and 5 bases from J, with 15 bases in between. CDR3 length: 15 amino acids. Germline assignment: CDR1 ENHRY and CDR2 SYGVKD. CDR3 coding DNA: TGTGCCATCAGTGAGAACATCCTAGCGAGGGAGACCCAGTACTTC. Its protein product is CAISENILARETQYF.

The gene calls are TRBV6-4 and TRBJ2-1; the match to TRBD1 covers 9 bases. This CDR3 spans 14 amino acids. Trimming at V came to 6 bases and at J to 8 bases, leaving 8 bases not matched to a gene. Germline-derived CDR1 and CDR2 are MRHNA and SNTAGT. The CDR3 loop reads CASRDEQGAYEQFF. CDR3 nucleotide sequence: TGTGCCAGCAGGGACGAACAGGGGGCGTATGAGCAGTTCTTC.

This clone was seen once. This chain uses TRBV7-3 with TRBJ2-1; 14 bases line up with TRBD2. Trimming took 5 bases from V and 0 from J; bases not matched to a gene: 9. Germline V gene lookup returns CDR1 SGHTA and CDR2 FQGTGA. CDR3 length equals 19 residues. Here the CDR3 DNA reads TGTGCCAGCAGCCCGACCGGGACTAGCGGGGGCTACTCCTACAATGAGCAGTTCTTC. It translates to CASSPTGTSGGYSYNEQFF. Full variable domain (outside the CDR3, taken from reference TRBV7-3 and TRBJ2-1): GAGVSQTPSNKVTEKGKYVELRCDPISGHTALYWYRQSLGQGPEFLIYFQGTGAADDSGLPNDRFFAVRPEGSVSTLKIQRTERGDSAVYLCASSPTGTSGGYSYNEQFFGPGTRLTVL.

This rearrangement joins TRBV7-8 to TRBJ1-2; possibly TRBD1 for D (5 bases). The CDR3 length is 15 residues. V was cut by 0 bases and J by 4 bases, with 12 bases left in between. CDR1 is SGHVS, CDR2 FQNEAQ, per germline. The CDR3 here is CASSLARRGSYGYTF. Here the CDR3 DNA reads TGTGCCAGCAGCTTAGCGCGGAGGGGTTCCTATGGCTACACCTTC. The full variable domain, in which reference TRBV7-8 and TRBJ1-2 provide the parts outside the CDR3, is GAGVSQSPRYKVAKRGQDVALRCDPISGHVSLFWYQQALGQGPEFLTYFQNEAQLDKSGLPSDRFFAERPEGSVSTLKIQRTQQEDSAVYLCASSLARRGSYGYTFGSGTRLTVV.

This rearrangement joins TRBV27 to TRBJ1-1, with TRBD1 identical over 11 bases. This CDR3 comprises 15 residues. CDR1 is MNHEY and CDR2 is SMNVEV in the germline V gene (reference sequence). V lost 6 bases to trimming and J lost 6 bases; unmatched junction nucleotides: 9. The CDR3 DNA is TGTGCCAGCAGGAGGACAGGGGGCGCTCTCTCTGAAGCTTTCTTT. This translates into CASRRTGGALSEAFF.

The genes are TRBV7-6 and TRBJ2-1, with D possibly TRBD2 on 6 matching bases. The CDR3 spans 16 residues. Between the trimmed V and J ends, which lost 1 base and 8 bases, there was a span of 18 bases. CDR1 and CDR2 (germline): SGHVS, FNYEAQ. The CDR3 nucleotides are TGTGCCAGCAGCTTAGGGAGCGGGCATTACTTTTATGAGCAGTTCTTC. Protein: CASSLGSGHYFYEQFF. Drawing the rest from reference TRBV7-6 and TRBJ2-1, the complete variable domain is GAGVSQSPRYKVTKRGQDVALRCDPISGHVSLYWYRQALGQGPEFLTYFNYEAQQDKSGLPNDRFSAERPEGSISTLTIQRTEQRDSAMYRCASSLGSGHYFYEQFFGPGTRLTVL.

V gene TRBV7-9 combines with J gene TRBJ2-1; TRBD1 agrees at 8 bases. The CDR3 contains 14 residues. Per the germline V gene, CDR1 is SEHNR and CDR2 is FQNEAQ (reference sequence). Germline trimming cut 5 bases from V and 7 bases from J; bases unmatched to any gene: 7. Here the CDR3 DNA reads TGTGCCAGCAGCCCCAGGGGGCTCGGAAATGAGCAGTTCTTC. Its translation is CASSPRGLGNEQFF. Drawing the rest from reference TRBV7-9 and TRBJ2-1, the complete variable domain is DTGVSQNPRHKITKRGQNVTFRCDPISEHNRLYWYRQTLGQGPEFLTYFQNEAQLEKSRLLSDRFSAERPKGSFSTLEIQRTEQGDSAMYLCASSPRGLGNEQFFGPGTRLTVL.

The J gene is TRBJ2-1, the V gene TRBV6-1; unclear D gene. CDR1 and CDR2 (germline): MNHNS, SASEGT. CDR3 length: 13 amino acids. V dropped 2 bases and J dropped 4 bases, with 6 bases sitting between them. CDR3 residues: CASSEYRYNEQFF. As DNA, the CDR3 is TGTGCCAGCAGTGAATACAGATACAATGAGCAGTTCTTC.

CDR3 in DNA: TGTGCCAGCAGCCTCCTTCCTAGACAGGGAGAGGTGAGCACAGATACGCAGTATTTT. Translation gives CASSLLPRQGEVSTDTQYF. The chain is built from TRBV7-7 and TRBJ2-3; TRBD1 matches 7 bases. The V segment lost 5 bases and the J segment 0 bases; nucleotides outside the gene matches: 17. Germline CDR1 SSHAT, CDR2 FNYEAQ (reference sequence). The CDR3 extends over 19 amino acids.

The count of this clone is one. CDR3 sequence: CATRGNIDTQYF. The CDR3, as DNA: TGTGCCACACGCGGCAACATAGATACGCAGTATTTT. The chain joins TRBV6-1 to TRBJ2-3; D call uncertain. Germline loops: CDR1 MNHNS, CDR2 SASEGT. This CDR3 contains 12 residues. The V gene lost 10 bases and the J gene lost 5 bases, with 13 bases spanning the gap.

In regard to this clone: One junction end disagrees with the germline gene, perhaps due to a read error. The chain carries TRBV19 and TRBJ1-2; D remains unclear. Germline loops: CDR1 LNHDA, CDR2 SQIVND (reference sequence). The CDR3 spans 14 residues. CDR3 in amino acids: CASSIRSPFYGYIF. In DNA form, the CDR3 reads TGTGCCAGTAGCATACGGAGCCCCTTCTATGGCTACATCTTC.

V and J are TRBV2 and TRBJ2-2; D is perhaps TRBD1 (5 bases). CDR3 size: 15 residues. Trimming shortened V by 2 bases and J by 6 bases, and 13 bases separated the two germline ends. The germline V gene has CDR1 SNHLY and CDR2 FYNNEI. The CDR3 DNA reads as TGTGCCAGCAGTGAAATCAGGGATCCATCCGGGGAGCTGTTTTTT. Amino acids: CASSEIRDPSGELFF.

This chain uses TRBV21-1 with TRBJ2-7; the table's TRBD2 call for D was not verified on the DNA. TRBV21-1 is a known pseudogene. The CDR3 spans 15 residues. DNA of the CDR3: TGTGCCAGCAGCAAAGGCCAGCGTTGCTCCTACGAGCAGTACTTC. Its translation is CASSKGQRCSYEQYF.

This chain connects TRBV4-1 to TRBJ2-7; 12 bases line up with TRBD2. This CDR3 contains 14 residues. Trimming at V came to 6 bases and at J to 5 bases, leaving 5 bases not matched to a gene. Germline CDR1 MGHRA, CDR2 YSYEKL. The CDR3 region is CASRASGRAHEQYF. The CDR3 DNA reads TGCGCCAGCAGAGCTAGCGGGAGGGCCCACGAGCAGTACTTC.